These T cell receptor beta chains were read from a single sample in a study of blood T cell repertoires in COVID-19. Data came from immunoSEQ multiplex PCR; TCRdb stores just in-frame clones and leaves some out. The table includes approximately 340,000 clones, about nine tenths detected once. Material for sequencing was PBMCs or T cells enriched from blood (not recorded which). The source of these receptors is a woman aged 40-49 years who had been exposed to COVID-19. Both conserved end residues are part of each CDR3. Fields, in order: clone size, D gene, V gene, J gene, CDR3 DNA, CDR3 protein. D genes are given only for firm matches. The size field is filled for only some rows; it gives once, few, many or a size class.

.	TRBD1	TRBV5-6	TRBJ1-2	TGTGCCAGCAGCTTGGACAGGGGAAACTATGGCTACACCTTC	CASSLDRGNYGYTF
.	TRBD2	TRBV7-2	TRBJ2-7	TGTGCCAGCAGTCTGACTAGCGGGCCGTACGAGCAGTACTTC	CASSLTSGPYEQYF
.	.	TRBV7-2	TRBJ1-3	TGTGCCAGCAGCCCTAATTCTGGAAACACCATATATTTT	CASSPNSGNTIYF
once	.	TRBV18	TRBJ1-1	TGTGCCAGCTCACCACCGGGACGGGGTGGGGGCCGGACTGAAGCTTTCTTT	CASSPPGRGGGRTEAFF
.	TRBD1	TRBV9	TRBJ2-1	TGTGCCAGCAGCCCCCGGGACAGGGGGCGCGTAAATGAGCAGTTCTTC	CASSPRDRGRVNEQFF
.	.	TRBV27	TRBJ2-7	TGTGCCAGCAGTCTACAGGGTTGGGGGGAGCAGTACTTC	CASSLQGWGEQYF
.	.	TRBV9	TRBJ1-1	TGTGCCAGCAGCGCCCGGGGGAGCATGAACACTGAAGCTTTCTTT	CASSARGSMNTEAFF
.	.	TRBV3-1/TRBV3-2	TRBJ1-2	TGTGCCAGCAGCTTAGGGGGAAGAAATCGAGATGGCTACACCTTC	CASSLGGRNRDGYTF
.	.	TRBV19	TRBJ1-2	TGTGCCAGTAGGGGCGGGCCGGGGGATGGCTACACCTTC	CASRGGPGDGYTF
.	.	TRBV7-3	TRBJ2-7	TGTGCCAGCAGCTTAGGACAGAACTACGAGCAGTACTTC	CASSLGQNYEQYF
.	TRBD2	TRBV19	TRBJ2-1	TGTGCCAGTAGTCTTAGCGGGGCCAACTACAATGAGCAGTTCTTC	CASSLSGANYNEQFF
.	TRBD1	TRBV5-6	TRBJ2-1	TGTGCCAGCAGCTCAACAGGGGTGATTTTCGATGAGCAGTTCTTC	CASSSTGVIFDEQFF
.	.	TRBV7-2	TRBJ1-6	TGTGCCAGCAGCTTATACAGAGTAAGGACACCCCTCCACTTT	CASSLYRVRTPLHF
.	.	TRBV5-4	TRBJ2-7	TGTGCCAGCAGCTTGGGAGCCGAGCAGTACTTC	CASSLGAEQYF
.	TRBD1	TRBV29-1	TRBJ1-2	TGCAGCGTTGGAGGGCCGGGACAGGGCGGGAGGTACTCTGGCTACACCTTC	CSVGGPGQGGRYSGYTF
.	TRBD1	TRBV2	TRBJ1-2	TGTGCCAGCAGTGAACCCGGGACAGCCCTAGGCTACACCTTC	CASSEPGTALGYTF
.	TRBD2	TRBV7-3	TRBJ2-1	TGTGCCAGCAGCTTAACGTCCCTAGCGGGGGGCAATGAGCAGTTCTTC	CASSLTSLAGGNEQFF
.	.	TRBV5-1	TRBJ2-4	TGCGCCAGCAGCCTCGGGGAGGACAGGGCCAAAAACATTCAGTACTTC	CASSLGEDRAKNIQYF
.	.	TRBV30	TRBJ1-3	TGTGCCTGGCAGGGTTATGGAAACACCATATATTTT	CAWQGYGNTIYF
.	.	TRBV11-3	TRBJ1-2	TGTGCCAGCAGCCAAACGGGCAGGAGGGATGGCTACACCTTC	CASSQTGRRDGYTF
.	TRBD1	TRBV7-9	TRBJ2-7	TGTGCCAGCAGCTTAATTGACAGGGGGATTTACGAGCAGTACTTC	CASSLIDRGIYEQYF
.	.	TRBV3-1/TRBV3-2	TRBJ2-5	TGTGCCAGCAGCCCCCGGCTAGTTGGGTCCGGAGAGACCCAGTACTTC	CASSPRLVGSGETQYF
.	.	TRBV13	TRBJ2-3	TGTGCCAGCAGCATCTACACAGGGTTGGCAGATACGCAGTATTTT	CASSIYTGLADTQYF
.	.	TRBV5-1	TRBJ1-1	TGCGCCAGCAGCCCGAGGGTGAACACTGAAGCTTTCTTT	CASSPRVNTEAFF
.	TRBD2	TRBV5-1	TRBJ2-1	TGCGCCAGCAGCTTCCGGGTGATAGCGGGGGGGTTATCCCCCTACAATGAGCAGTTCTTC	CASSFRVIAGGLSPYNEQFF
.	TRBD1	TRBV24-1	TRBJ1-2	TGTGCCACCAGTGATACCCAGACAGGGGACTATGGCTACACCTTC	CATSDTQTGDYGYTF
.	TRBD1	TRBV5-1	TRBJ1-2	TGCGCCAGCAGCGGCGGACAGGGAACAACCTATGGCTACACCTTC	CASSGGQGTTYGYTF
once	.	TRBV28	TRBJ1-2	TGTGCCAGCAGTCGCCAGGGATCGAGAGGTGGCTACACCTTC	CASSRQGSRGGYTF
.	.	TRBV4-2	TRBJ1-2	TGTGCCAGCAGCCAACGACAGAATAATCCAAATGGCTACACCTTC	CASSQRQNNPNGYTF
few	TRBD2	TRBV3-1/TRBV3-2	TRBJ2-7	TGTGCCAGCAGCCAAAGGACTAGTTTGTCCTACGAGCAGTACTTC	CASSQRTSLSYEQYF
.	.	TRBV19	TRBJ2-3	TGTGCCAGTAGTATAGATCAGGGCTCCTCCCCAGATACGCAGTATTTT	CASSIDQGSSPDTQYF
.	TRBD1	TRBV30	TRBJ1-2	TGTGCCTGGAGTGGTCGGGACAGTACTAACTATGGCTACACCTTC	CAWSGRDSTNYGYTF
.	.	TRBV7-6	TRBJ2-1	TGTGCCAGCAGCTCGGCGGGGGCCGGGAACAATGAGCAGTTCTTC	CASSSAGAGNNEQFF
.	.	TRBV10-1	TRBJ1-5	TGCGCCAGCAGAAACAGGGTTTGGCGACAGCCCCAGCATTTT	CASRNRVWRQPQHF
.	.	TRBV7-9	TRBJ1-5	TGTGCCAGCAGCTTAGCGGGTGAGGGGGGCAATCAGCCCCAGCATTTT	CASSLAGEGGNQPQHF
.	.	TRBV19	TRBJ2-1	TGTGCCAGTAGTATAGTAGGAGTGGGTGAGCAGTTCTTC	CASSIVGVGEQFF
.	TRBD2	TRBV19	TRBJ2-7	TGTGCCAGTAGCCGACTAGCGGGGGATAAATACGAGCAGTACTTC	CASSRLAGDKYEQYF
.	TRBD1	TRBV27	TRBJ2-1	TGTGCCAGCAGTAGCTCCGGGACAGGGGCAGGGAATGAGCAGTTCTTC	CASSSSGTGAGNEQFF
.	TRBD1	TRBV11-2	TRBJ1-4	TGTGCCAGCAGCCTTAGACAGGGAATCGGTGAAAAACTGTTTTTT	CASSLRQGIGEKLFF